A single T cell receptor beta chain is shown here with its context. Its antigen remains unidentified. The record originates from a study of T cells in localized non-small cell lung cancer. The repertoire was sequenced with immunoSEQ multiplex PCR; TCRdb's copy has only in-frame clones and lacks some. The sample has about 82,000 clones, about 78% seen once. The study's findings and limits: Adjacent lung had a median roughly 60 of the 100 largest tumor clones. Without multi-region sequencing, intratumor heterogeneity could not be excluded. Greater T cell density in blood accompanied longer overall survival. Uninvolved nearby lung showed the greatest T cell clonality, exceeding that found in tumor.

Deletions cut 3 bases from V and 2 bases from J, with 15 bases between. The CDR3 length is 16 residues. Germline assignment: CDR1 SGDLS and CDR2 YYNGEE. The sample here was PBMCs, taken before any cancer treatment. The clonotype originates from a man aged 40 to 69 with stage II squamous cell lung carcinoma. The V and J genes are TRBV9 and TRBJ1-3; no clear D gene. The CDR3 region is CASSAVDWVPGNTIYF. CDR3 bases: TGTGCCAGCAGCGCCGTAGATTGGGTCCCTGGAAACACCATATATTTT.